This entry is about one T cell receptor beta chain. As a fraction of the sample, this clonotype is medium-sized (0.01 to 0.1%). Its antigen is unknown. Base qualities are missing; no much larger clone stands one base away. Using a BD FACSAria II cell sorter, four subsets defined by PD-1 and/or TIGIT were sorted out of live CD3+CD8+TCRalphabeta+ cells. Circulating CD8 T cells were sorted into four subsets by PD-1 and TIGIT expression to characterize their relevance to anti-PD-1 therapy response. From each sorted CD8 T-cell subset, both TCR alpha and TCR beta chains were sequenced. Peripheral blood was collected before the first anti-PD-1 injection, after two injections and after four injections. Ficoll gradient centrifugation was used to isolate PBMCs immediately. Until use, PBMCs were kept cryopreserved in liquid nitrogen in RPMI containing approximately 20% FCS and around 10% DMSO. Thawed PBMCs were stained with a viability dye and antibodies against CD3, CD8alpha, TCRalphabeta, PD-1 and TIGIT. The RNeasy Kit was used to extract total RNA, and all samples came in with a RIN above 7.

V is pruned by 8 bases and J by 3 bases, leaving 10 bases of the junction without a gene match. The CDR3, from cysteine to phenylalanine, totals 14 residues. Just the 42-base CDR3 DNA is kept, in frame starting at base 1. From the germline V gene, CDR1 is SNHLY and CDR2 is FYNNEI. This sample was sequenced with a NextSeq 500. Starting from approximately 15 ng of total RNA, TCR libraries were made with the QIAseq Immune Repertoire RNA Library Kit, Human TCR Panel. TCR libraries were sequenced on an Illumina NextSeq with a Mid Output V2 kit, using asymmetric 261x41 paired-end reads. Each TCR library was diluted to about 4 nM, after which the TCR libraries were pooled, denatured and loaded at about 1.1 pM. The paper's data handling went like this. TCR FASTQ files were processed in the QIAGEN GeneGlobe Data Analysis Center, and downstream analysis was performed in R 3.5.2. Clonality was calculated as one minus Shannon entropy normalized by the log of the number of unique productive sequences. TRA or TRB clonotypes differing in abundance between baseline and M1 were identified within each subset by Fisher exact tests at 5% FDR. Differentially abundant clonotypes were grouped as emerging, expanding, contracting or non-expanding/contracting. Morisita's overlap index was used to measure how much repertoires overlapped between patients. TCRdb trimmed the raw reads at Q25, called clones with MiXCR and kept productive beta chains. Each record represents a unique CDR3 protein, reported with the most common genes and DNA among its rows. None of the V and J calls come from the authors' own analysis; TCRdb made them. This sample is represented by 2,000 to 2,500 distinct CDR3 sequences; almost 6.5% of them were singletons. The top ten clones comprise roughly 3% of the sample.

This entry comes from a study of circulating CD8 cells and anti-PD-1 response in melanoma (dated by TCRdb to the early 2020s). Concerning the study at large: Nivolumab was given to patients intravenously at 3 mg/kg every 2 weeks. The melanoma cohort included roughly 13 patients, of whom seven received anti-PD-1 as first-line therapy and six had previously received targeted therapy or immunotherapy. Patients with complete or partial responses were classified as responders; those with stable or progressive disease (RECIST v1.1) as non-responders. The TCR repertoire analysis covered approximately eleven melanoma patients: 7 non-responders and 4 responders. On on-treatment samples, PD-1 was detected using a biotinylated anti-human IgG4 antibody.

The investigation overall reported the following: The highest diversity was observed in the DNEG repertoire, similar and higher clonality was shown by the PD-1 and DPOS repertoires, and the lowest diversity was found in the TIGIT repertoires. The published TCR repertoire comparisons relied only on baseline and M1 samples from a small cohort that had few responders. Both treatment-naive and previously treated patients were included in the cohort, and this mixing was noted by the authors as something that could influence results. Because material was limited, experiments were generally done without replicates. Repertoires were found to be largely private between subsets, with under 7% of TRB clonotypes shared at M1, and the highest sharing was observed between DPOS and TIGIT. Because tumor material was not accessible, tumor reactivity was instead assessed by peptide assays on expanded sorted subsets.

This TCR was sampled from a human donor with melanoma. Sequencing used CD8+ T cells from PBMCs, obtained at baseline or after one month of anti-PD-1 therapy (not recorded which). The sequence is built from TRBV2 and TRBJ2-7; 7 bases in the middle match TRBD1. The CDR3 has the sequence CASSEGANNYEQYF. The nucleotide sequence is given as TGTGCCAGCTCTGAGGGGGCGAATAACTACGAGCAGTACTTC.